This T cell receptor beta chain was observed in a study of shared clonotypes between healthy human individuals. Findings and limits, study-wide: Across a handful of donors, naive CD4 shared 4.5% to 6%, naive CD8 less than 4%, memory CD4 roughly 2.1%, memory CD8 about 0.38%.

TCRdb's table, derived via immunoSEQ multiplex PCR, lists solely in-frame clones and lacks some. The sample has over a million clones, around 78% seen once. The CDR3 runs 14 residues. Germline V gene lookup returns CDR1 LNHNV and CDR2 YYDKDF (reference sequence). Remarks on this clone: Its cognate antigen is unknown.

The origin of this receptor is a man younger than 30 in good health. Some clones in this sample may be carry-over from other donors' samples. This chain links TRBV15 with TRBJ2-7; TRBD2 matches 8 bases. The sequenced sample was memory CD4+ T cells from PBMCs. Described subset: CD45RA-negative fraction. Here the CDR3 DNA reads TGTGCTATATCAGTCCCGGGGGGGAGCGGCGAGCAGTACTTC. The encoded protein is CAISVPGGSGEQYF.